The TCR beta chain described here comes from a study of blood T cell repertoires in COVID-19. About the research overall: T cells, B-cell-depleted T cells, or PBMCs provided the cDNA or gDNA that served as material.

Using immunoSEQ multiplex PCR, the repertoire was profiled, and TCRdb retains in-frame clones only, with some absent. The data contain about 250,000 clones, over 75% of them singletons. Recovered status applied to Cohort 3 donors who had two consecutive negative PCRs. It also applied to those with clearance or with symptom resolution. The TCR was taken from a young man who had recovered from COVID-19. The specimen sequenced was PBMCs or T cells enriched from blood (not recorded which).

The CDR3 region is CASSSSGSTYNEQFF. In DNA form, the CDR3 reads TGTGCCAGCAGTTCTAGCGGGAGCACCTACAATGAGCAGTTCTTC. The chain couples TRBV27 to TRBJ2-1; TRBD2 aligns across 10 bases. The CDR3 totals 15 residues. The ends lost 4 bases at V and 2 bases at J; junction bases unmatched: 2. CDR1 MNHEY and CDR2 SMNVEV come from the germline V gene (reference sequence).